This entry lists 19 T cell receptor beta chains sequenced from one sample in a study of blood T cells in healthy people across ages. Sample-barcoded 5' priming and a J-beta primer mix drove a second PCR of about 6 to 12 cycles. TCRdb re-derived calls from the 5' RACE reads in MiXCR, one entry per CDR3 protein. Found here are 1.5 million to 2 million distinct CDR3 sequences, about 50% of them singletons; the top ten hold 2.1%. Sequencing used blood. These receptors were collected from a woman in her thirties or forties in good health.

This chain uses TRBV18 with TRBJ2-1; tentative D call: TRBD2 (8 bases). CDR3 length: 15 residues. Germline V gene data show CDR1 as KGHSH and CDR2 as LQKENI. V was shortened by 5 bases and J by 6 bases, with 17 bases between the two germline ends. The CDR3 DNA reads TGTGCCAGCTCATCCTGGGACAGCGGGGGCAATGAGCAGTTCTTC. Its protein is CASSSWDSGGNEQFF.

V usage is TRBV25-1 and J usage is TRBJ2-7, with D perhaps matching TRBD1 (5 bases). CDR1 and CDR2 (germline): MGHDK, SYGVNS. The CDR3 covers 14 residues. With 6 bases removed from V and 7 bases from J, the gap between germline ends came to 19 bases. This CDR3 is CASSSVGRAGEQYF. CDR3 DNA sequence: TGTGCCAGCAGCTCGGTAGGCAGGGCCGGGGAGCAGTACTTC.

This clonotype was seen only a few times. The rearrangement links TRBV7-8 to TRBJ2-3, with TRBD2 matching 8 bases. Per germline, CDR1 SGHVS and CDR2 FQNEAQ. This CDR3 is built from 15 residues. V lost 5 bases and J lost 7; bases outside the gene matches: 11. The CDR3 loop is CASSPSGGSANTQYF. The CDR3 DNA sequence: TGTGCCAGCAGCCCGAGCGGGGGTTCCGCCAATACGCAGTATTTT.

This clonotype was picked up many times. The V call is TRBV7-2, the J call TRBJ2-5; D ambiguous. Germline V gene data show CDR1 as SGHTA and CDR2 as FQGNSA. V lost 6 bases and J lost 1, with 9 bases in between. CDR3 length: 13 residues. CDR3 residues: CASSLRTQETQYF. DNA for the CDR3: TGTGCCAGCAGTTTACGCACCCAAGAGACCCAGTACTTC.

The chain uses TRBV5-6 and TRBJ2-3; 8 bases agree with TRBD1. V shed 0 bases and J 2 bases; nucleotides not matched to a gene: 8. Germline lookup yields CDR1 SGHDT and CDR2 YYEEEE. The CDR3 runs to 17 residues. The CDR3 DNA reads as TGTGCCAGCAGCTTGGGGTCGGGACAGGACCTCACAGATACGCAGTATTTT. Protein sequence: CASSLGSGQDLTDTQYF.

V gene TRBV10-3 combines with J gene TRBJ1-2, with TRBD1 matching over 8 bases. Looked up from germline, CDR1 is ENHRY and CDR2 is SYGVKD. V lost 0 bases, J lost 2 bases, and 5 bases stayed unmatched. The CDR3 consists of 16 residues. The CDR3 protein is CAISESIWTGNYGYTF. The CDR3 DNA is TGTGCCATCAGTGAGTCGATCTGGACAGGGAACTATGGCTACACCTTC.

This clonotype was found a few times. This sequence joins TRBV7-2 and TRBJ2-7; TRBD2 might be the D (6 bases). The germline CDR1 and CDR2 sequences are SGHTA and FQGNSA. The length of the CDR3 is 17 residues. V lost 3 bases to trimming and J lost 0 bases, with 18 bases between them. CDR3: CASSFGGAGSSSYEQYF. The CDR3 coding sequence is TGTGCCAGCAGCTTCGGGGGAGCAGGTTCGAGCTCCTACGAGCAGTACTTC.

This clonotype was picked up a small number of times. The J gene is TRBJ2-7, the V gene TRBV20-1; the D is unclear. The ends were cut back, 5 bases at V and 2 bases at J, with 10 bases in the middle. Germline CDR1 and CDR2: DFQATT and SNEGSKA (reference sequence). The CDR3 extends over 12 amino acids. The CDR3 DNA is TGCAGTGCTGAAGGGCGGACCTACGAGCAGTACTTC. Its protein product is CSAEGRTYEQYF.

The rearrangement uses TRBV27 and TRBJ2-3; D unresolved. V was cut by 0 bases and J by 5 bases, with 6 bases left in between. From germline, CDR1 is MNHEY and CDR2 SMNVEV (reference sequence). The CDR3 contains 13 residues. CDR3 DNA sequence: TGTGCCAGCAGTTTATCCTACGAAGATACGCAGTATTTT. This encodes CASSLSYEDTQYF.

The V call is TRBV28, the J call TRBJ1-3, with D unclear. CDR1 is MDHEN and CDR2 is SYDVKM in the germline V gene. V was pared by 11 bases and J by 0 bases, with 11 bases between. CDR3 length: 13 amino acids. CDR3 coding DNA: TGTGCCGGATCCGACGGCTCTGGAAACACCATATATTTT. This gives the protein CAGSDGSGNTIYF.

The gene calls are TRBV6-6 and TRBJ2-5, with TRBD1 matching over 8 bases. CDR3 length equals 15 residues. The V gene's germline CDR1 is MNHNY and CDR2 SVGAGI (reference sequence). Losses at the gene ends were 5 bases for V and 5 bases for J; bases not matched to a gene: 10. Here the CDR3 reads CASSNDRGAWETQYF. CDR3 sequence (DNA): TGTGCCAGCAGTAACGACAGGGGCGCTTGGGAGACCCAGTACTTC.

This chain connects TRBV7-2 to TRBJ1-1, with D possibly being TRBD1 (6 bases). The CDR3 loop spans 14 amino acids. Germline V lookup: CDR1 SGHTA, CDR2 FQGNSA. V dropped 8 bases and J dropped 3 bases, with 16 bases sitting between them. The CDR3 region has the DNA TGTGCCAGCTCACGAGGGGGGTCGGACACTGAAGCTTTCTTT. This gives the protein CASSRGGSDTEAFF.

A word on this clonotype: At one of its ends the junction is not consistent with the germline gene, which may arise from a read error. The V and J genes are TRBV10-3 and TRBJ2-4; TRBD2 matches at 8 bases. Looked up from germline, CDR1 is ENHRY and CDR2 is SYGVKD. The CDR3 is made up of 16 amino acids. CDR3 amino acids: CVISEIGGAAKNIQYF. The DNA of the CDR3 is TGTGTCATCAGTGAAATCGGGGGGGCAGCCAAAAACATTCAGTACTTC.

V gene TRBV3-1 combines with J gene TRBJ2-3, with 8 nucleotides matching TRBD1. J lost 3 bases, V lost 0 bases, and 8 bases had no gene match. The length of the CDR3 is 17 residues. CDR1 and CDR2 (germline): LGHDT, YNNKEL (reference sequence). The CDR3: CASSQDRGTGGTDTQYF. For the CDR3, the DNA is TGTGCCAGCAGCCAAGATAGGGGAACAGGGGGTACAGATACGCAGTATTTT.

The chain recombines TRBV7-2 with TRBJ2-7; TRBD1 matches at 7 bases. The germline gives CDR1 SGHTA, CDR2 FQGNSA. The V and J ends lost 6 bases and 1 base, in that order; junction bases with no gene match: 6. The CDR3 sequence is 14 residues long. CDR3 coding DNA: TGTGCCAGCAGACAACAGGGGAGATCCTACGAGCAGTACTTC. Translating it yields CASRQQGRSYEQYF.

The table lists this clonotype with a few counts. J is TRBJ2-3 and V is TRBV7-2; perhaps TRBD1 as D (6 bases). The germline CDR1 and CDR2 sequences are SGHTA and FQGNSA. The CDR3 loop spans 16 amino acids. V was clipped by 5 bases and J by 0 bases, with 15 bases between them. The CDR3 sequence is CASSLEPGHSTDTQYF. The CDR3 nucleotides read TGTGCCAGCAGCCTTGAACCGGGACACAGCACAGATACGCAGTATTTT.

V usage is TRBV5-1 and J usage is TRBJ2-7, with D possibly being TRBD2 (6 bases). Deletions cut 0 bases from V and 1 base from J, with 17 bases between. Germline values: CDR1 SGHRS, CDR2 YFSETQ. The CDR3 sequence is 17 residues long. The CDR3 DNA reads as TGCGCCAGCAGCTTGGGCCTTCTCTTGGAGGGGTCCTACGAGCAGTACTTC. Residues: CASSLGLLLEGSYEQYF.

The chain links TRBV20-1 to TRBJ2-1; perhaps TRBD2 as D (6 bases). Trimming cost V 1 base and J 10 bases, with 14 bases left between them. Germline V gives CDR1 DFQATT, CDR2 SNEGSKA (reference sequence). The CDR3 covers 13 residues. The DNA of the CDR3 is TGCAGTGCTAGAGGGGCAGACAGCGGGGAGCAGTTCTTC. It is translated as CSARGADSGEQFF.

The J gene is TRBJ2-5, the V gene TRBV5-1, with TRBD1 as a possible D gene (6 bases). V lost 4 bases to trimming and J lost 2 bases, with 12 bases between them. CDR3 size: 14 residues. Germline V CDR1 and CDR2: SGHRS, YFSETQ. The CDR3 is CASSPRGMQETQYF. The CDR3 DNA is TGCGCCAGCAGCCCCAGGGGAATGCAAGAGACCCAGTACTTC.